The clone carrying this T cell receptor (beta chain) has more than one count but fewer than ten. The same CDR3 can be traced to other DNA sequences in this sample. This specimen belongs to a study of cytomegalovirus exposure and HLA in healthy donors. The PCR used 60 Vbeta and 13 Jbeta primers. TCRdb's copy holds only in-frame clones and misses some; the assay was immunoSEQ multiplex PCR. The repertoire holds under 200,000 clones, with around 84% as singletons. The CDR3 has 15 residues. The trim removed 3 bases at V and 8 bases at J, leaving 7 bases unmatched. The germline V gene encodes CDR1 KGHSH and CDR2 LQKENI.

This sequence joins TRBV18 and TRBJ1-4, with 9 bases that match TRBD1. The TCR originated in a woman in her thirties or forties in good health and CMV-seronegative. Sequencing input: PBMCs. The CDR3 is CASSPPGQGGEKLFF. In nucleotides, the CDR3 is TGTGCCAGCTCACCGCCGGGACAGGGCGGGGAAAAACTGTTTTTT.